This T cell receptor beta chain was sequenced in a study of blood T cell repertoires in COVID-19. About the study: Some COVID-19 samples were acute and others convalescent; all came from the United States, Italy and Spain. Sources were T cells, B-cell-depleted T cells, or PBMCs; the material itself was cDNA or gDNA.

The repertoire was sequenced with immunoSEQ multiplex PCR; TCRdb's copy has only in-frame clones and lacks some. This table has under 150,000 clones, approximately 80% appearing once. The material sequenced was peripheral blood. This clonotype was sampled from a human donor with acute or convalescent COVID-19. The donor label of this sample is uncertain.

In DNA, the CDR3 is TGTGCCAGCAGTCTACAGGGTCGAACCGGGGAGCTGTTTTTT. Its translation is CASSLQGRTGELFF. The chain is built from TRBV6-5 and TRBJ2-2; D possibly corresponds to TRBD1 (6 bases). Germline assignment: CDR1 MNHEY and CDR2 SVGAGI. V was pared by 5 bases and J by 5 bases, with 12 bases between. This CDR3 is built from 14 residues.